This TCR beta chain is from a study of T cells in Graves' hyperthyroidism and ophthalmopathy. Germline-derived CDR1 and CDR2 are SGDLS and YYNGEE. The CDR3 is made up of 16 amino acids. V was trimmed by 1 base and J by 9 bases, leaving 20 bases between them. Amplification targeted TCR beta CDR3 regions from RNA transcripts. The TCR CDR3 was amplified in a first-round RT-PCR using the HTBI primer set. TCRdb used MiXCR to reprocess the multiplex PCR reads, holding one entry per CDR3 protein. The sample comprises fewer than 850,000 distinct CDR3 sequences, around 16% of which are singletons, and roughly a sixth rests with the top ten.

This chain joins TRBV9 and TRBJ2-1, with a possible D match to TRBD2 (5 bases). Sequenced material: blood. This clonotype was obtained from a man aged 50 to 60 with Graves' hyperthyroidism. The CDR3 protein is CASSVSASLTISEQFF. In DNA form, the CDR3 reads TGTGCCAGCAGCGTAAGCGCTAGCCTTACTATCAGTGAGCAGTTCTTC.